Below, one TCR beta chain is given with its context. This sample stems from a study of shared T cell receptors in the human thymus. Assay used: immunoSEQ multiplex PCR; TCRdb lists only in-frame clones, some missing. The profile covers approximately 580,000 clones, with 75% to 80% appearing a single time and about 0.013% taken by the ten largest. The CDR3 is 15 residues long. V was clipped by 3 bases and J by 6 bases, with 15 bases between them. The germline V gene encodes CDR1 ENHRY and CDR2 SYGVKD. The data were also submitted as part of a second study, on human thymus T cells. That paper adds: Surgeons resected thymus tissue during corrective heart surgery. Thymic and blood repertoires appeared to carry a bias in their V and J gene usage. Related reports documented highly overlapping thymic repertoires among unrelated individuals.

The specimen sequenced was thymocytes. This sequence joins TRBV10-3 and TRBJ2-1; tentative D call: TRBD1 (5 bases). The sequence derives from a boy younger than two with a congenital heart defect. The CDR3 spells CAISEPGSECNEQFF. CDR3 coding DNA: TGTGCCATCAGTGAACCAGGGTCAGAATGCAATGAGCAGTTCTTC.